The present T cell receptor (beta chain) was sequenced within a study of CD8+ T cells in alopecia areata. This clone has more than one count but fewer than ten. Its antigen remains unknown. General observations from the study: Uncertainty about whether baseline CD8+ expansion is linked to response remains, with one nonresponder. Lesional scalp, notably in alopecia totalis/universalis, had clonality above that of normal scalp. In scalp and blood during tofacitinib, many expanded lesional clones persisted.

Treatment specified: oral pan-JAK inhibitor, 5-10 mg twice daily. Germline-derived CDR1 and CDR2 are SQVTM and ANQGSEA. Trimming took 5 bases from V and 2 from J, leaving 13 bases between them. CDR3 length: 13 amino acids. Extraction of RNA preceded its reverse transcription into cDNA, which served as the sequencing template. Measured with immunoSEQ multiplex PCR; TCRdb has only the in-frame clones, and not every one. The table includes about 180,000 clones, about 48% detected once. This clonotype was obtained from a human donor with alopecia areata. V usage is TRBV29-1 and J usage is TRBJ2-7; possible D gene TRBD1, 6 bases. Sequenced material: CD8+ T cells sorted from blood, taken at week 24, from a patient treated with tofacitinib. The CDR3 bases are TGCAGCGTTCAAGGGGGTGAGACCTACGAGCAGTACTTC. Translated: CSVQGGETYEQYF.